The rows below give T cell receptor beta chains drawn from one sample of a study of blood T cells in healthy people across ages. One entry per CDR3 protein, called by TCRdb with MiXCR from the 5' RACE reads. The table records 1.5 million to 1.8 million distinct CDR3 sequences, approximately 43% of them present only once. The sample was blood. The receptors here all came from a woman between 18 and 29 years old in good health. CDR3s include the opening cysteine and the closing phenylalanine or tryptophan. D genes are given only for firm matches. Where a row states a size, it is once, few, many or the class of an expanded clone; other rows omit it.

J gene: TRBJ2-2; clone size: -; D gene: TRBD2; V gene: TRBV7-3; CDR3 protein: CASSFVAGFAGELFF; CDR3 DNA: TGTGCCAGCAGCTTTGTAGCGGGGTTCGCCGGGGAGCTGTTTTTT
J gene: TRBJ2-1; clone size: few; D gene: TRBD2; V gene: TRBV25-1; CDR3 protein: CASSESGWMTSGTVYEQFF; CDR3 DNA: TGTGCCAGCAGTGAATCAGGCTGGATGACTAGCGGGACGGTCTATGAGCAGTTCTTC
J gene: TRBJ1-4; clone size: -; D gene: TRBD1; V gene: TRBV12-3/TRBV12-4; CDR3 protein: CASSTGTGRQKLFF; CDR3 DNA: TGTGCCAGCAGTACCGGGACAGGGCGCCAGAAACTGTTTTTT
J gene: TRBJ1-2; clone size: few; D gene: TRBD1; V gene: TRBV11-2; CDR3 protein: CASSLDLTGGHGYTF; CDR3 DNA: TGTGCCAGCAGCTTAGATCTTACAGGGGGCCATGGCTACACCTTC
J gene: TRBJ1-5; clone size: -; D gene: -; V gene: TRBV21-1; CDR3 protein: CASSNGDSTYSNQPQHF; CDR3 DNA: TGTGCCAGCAGCAATGGGGACAGCACATATAGCAATCAGCCCCAGCATTTT
J gene: TRBJ2-1; clone size: -; D gene: -; V gene: TRBV5-5; CDR3 protein: CASSAAGTLGNEQFF; CDR3 DNA: TGTGCCAGCAGCGCAGCCGGGACCCTCGGCAATGAGCAGTTCTTC
J gene: TRBJ2-7; clone size: many; D gene: -; V gene: TRBV20-1; CDR3 protein: CSARDWSSYEQYF; CDR3 DNA: TGCAGTGCTAGAGATTGGAGCTCCTACGAGCAGTACTTC
J gene: TRBJ2-5; clone size: -; D gene: TRBD2; V gene: TRBV12-5; CDR3 protein: CASGNSGSNEQYF; CDR3 DNA: TGTGCTAGTGGCAATAGCGGGAGTAATGAGCAGTACTTC
J gene: TRBJ2-4; clone size: -; D gene: -; V gene: TRBV12-3/TRBV12-4; CDR3 protein: CASSPSTGVAKNIQYF; CDR3 DNA: TGTGCCAGCAGTCCATCGACCGGAGTAGCCAAAAACATTCAGTACTTC
J gene: TRBJ2-1; clone size: -; D gene: TRBD1; V gene: TRBV19; CDR3 protein: CASSPGQGADNEQFF; CDR3 DNA: TGTGCCAGTAGTCCGGGACAGGGGGCAGACAATGAGCAGTTCTTC
J gene: TRBJ2-1; clone size: few; D gene: TRBD2; V gene: TRBV6-6; CDR3 protein: CASSLMGLAGVWDEQFF; CDR3 DNA: TGTGCCAGCAGTCTCATGGGACTAGCGGGGGTATGGGATGAGCAGTTCTTC
J gene: TRBJ2-3; clone size: few; D gene: TRBD2; V gene: TRBV12-3/TRBV12-4; CDR3 protein: CASSLLAGGPGTDTQYF; CDR3 DNA: TGTGCCAGCAGTTTACTAGCGGGAGGGCCTGGCACAGATACGCAGTATTTT
J gene: TRBJ2-5; clone size: few; D gene: TRBD2; V gene: TRBV12-3/TRBV12-4; CDR3 protein: CASSPRGGGKTQYF; CDR3 DNA: TGTGCCAGCAGTCCTCGGGGGGGCGGGAAGACCCAGTACTTC
J gene: TRBJ2-7; clone size: -; D gene: TRBD1; V gene: TRBV12-3/TRBV12-4; CDR3 protein: CASSLTGGTGGKEQYF; CDR3 DNA: TGTGCCAGCAGCTTAACCGGAGGGACAGGGGGCAAGGAGCAGTACTTC
J gene: TRBJ2-2; clone size: few; D gene: -; V gene: TRBV4-3; CDR3 protein: CASSQDGSGELFF; CDR3 DNA: TGCGCCAGCAGCCAAGATGGGTCCGGGGAGCTGTTTTTT
J gene: TRBJ2-1; clone size: -; D gene: TRBD2; V gene: TRBV6-6; CDR3 protein: CASSWWEGNEQFF; CDR3 DNA: TGTGCCAGCAGTTGGTGGGAGGGCAATGAGCAGTTCTTC
J gene: TRBJ2-3; clone size: few; D gene: TRBD2; V gene: TRBV4-2; CDR3 protein: CASSLGDYQRTDTQYF; CDR3 DNA: TGTGCCAGCAGCCTAGGGGACTACCAACGCACAGATACGCAGTATTTT
J gene: TRBJ1-5; clone size: few; D gene: -; V gene: TRBV12-3/TRBV12-4; CDR3 protein: CASSLVQGSSQPQHF; CDR3 DNA: TGTGCCAGCAGTTTAGTGCAGGGGTCAAGTCAGCCCCAGCATTTT
J gene: TRBJ2-1; clone size: -; D gene: -; V gene: TRBV20-1; CDR3 protein: CSPSFYHEQFF; CDR3 DNA: TGCAGTCCATCTTTTTATCATGAGCAGTTCTTC
J gene: TRBJ2-7; clone size: -; D gene: TRBD2; V gene: TRBV6-6; CDR3 protein: CASSPRLAPYEQYF; CDR3 DNA: TGTGCCAGCAGTCCTCGACTAGCGCCTTACGAGCAGTACTTC
J gene: TRBJ2-1; clone size: -; D gene: -; V gene: TRBV7-2; CDR3 protein: CASSPGHIGQTSSYNEQFF; CDR3 DNA: TGTGCCAGCAGCCCCGGACATATTGGACAGACGAGCTCCTACAATGAGCAGTTCTTC
J gene: TRBJ1-4; clone size: -; D gene: TRBD1; V gene: TRBV28; CDR3 protein: CASSSGTGKEKLFF; CDR3 DNA: TGTGCCAGCAGCTCCGGGACAGGGAAGGAAAAACTGTTTTTT
J gene: TRBJ2-7; clone size: few; D gene: -; V gene: TRBV28; CDR3 protein: CASSSPRGSYEQYF; CDR3 DNA: TGTGCCAGCAGTTCCCCCAGGGGATCCTACGAGCAGTACTTC
J gene: TRBJ2-7; clone size: -; D gene: TRBD2; V gene: TRBV11-2; CDR3 protein: CASSLGQRGRNEQYF; CDR3 DNA: TGTGCCAGCAGCTTAGGCCAGCGGGGGAGAAATGAGCAGTACTTC
J gene: TRBJ2-1; clone size: -; D gene: -; V gene: TRBV6-1; CDR3 protein: CASPRDRYNEQFF; CDR3 DNA: TGTGCCAGCCCCCGGGATAGGTACAATGAGCAGTTCTTC
J gene: TRBJ2-7; clone size: many; D gene: TRBD2; V gene: TRBV29-1; CDR3 protein: CSIPFWKAGTGYEQYF; CDR3 DNA: TGCAGCATCCCGTTCTGGAAAGCGGGAACAGGTTACGAGCAGTACTTC
J gene: TRBJ2-7; clone size: few; D gene: -; V gene: TRBV4-1; CDR3 protein: CASSQGPGLTYEQYF; CDR3 DNA: TGCGCCAGCAGCCAAGGGCCGGGTCTGACCTACGAGCAGTACTTC
J gene: TRBJ2-3; clone size: few; D gene: TRBD1; V gene: TRBV20-1; CDR3 protein: CSASARQGTDTQYF; CDR3 DNA: TGCAGTGCTAGTGCCCGACAGGGAACAGATACGCAGTATTTT
J gene: TRBJ1-2; clone size: -; D gene: -; V gene: TRBV27; CDR3 protein: CASSFQGKHNYGYTF; CDR3 DNA: TGTGCCAGCAGTTTTCAGGGAAAGCATAACTATGGCTACACCTTC